The subject of this entry is one T cell receptor beta chain. The target antigen is unknown. This sample was taken from a study of CD8+ T cells in alopecia areata. Background on the study: A 6-month period off drug followed tofacitinib, which lasted 6 to 18 months.

Extraction of RNA preceded its reverse transcription into cDNA, which served as the sequencing template. Sequenced by immunoSEQ multiplex PCR; TCRdb stores in-frame clones only, minus some. The sample carries about 200,000 clones, about three fifths recorded once. General study points: Normal scalp showed lower clonality than lesional scalp, especially alopecia totalis/universalis.

Sampling of alopecia areata patients yielded lesional scalp punch biopsies as well as peripheral blood. Sequencing used CD4+ T cells sorted from blood, obtained at week 0. The source is a human donor with alopecia areata.

The CDR3 DNA reads as TGTGCCAGTAAGAATGGACAGGGAGAGACCCAGTACTTC. Translated, it gives CASKNGQGETQYF. This chain links TRBV19 with TRBJ2-5; 8 positions agree with TRBD1. Trimming cost V 7 bases and J 4 bases; bases outside gene matches: 5. This CDR3 region has 13 residues. Germline CDR1 and CDR2: LNHDA and SQIVND (reference sequence).